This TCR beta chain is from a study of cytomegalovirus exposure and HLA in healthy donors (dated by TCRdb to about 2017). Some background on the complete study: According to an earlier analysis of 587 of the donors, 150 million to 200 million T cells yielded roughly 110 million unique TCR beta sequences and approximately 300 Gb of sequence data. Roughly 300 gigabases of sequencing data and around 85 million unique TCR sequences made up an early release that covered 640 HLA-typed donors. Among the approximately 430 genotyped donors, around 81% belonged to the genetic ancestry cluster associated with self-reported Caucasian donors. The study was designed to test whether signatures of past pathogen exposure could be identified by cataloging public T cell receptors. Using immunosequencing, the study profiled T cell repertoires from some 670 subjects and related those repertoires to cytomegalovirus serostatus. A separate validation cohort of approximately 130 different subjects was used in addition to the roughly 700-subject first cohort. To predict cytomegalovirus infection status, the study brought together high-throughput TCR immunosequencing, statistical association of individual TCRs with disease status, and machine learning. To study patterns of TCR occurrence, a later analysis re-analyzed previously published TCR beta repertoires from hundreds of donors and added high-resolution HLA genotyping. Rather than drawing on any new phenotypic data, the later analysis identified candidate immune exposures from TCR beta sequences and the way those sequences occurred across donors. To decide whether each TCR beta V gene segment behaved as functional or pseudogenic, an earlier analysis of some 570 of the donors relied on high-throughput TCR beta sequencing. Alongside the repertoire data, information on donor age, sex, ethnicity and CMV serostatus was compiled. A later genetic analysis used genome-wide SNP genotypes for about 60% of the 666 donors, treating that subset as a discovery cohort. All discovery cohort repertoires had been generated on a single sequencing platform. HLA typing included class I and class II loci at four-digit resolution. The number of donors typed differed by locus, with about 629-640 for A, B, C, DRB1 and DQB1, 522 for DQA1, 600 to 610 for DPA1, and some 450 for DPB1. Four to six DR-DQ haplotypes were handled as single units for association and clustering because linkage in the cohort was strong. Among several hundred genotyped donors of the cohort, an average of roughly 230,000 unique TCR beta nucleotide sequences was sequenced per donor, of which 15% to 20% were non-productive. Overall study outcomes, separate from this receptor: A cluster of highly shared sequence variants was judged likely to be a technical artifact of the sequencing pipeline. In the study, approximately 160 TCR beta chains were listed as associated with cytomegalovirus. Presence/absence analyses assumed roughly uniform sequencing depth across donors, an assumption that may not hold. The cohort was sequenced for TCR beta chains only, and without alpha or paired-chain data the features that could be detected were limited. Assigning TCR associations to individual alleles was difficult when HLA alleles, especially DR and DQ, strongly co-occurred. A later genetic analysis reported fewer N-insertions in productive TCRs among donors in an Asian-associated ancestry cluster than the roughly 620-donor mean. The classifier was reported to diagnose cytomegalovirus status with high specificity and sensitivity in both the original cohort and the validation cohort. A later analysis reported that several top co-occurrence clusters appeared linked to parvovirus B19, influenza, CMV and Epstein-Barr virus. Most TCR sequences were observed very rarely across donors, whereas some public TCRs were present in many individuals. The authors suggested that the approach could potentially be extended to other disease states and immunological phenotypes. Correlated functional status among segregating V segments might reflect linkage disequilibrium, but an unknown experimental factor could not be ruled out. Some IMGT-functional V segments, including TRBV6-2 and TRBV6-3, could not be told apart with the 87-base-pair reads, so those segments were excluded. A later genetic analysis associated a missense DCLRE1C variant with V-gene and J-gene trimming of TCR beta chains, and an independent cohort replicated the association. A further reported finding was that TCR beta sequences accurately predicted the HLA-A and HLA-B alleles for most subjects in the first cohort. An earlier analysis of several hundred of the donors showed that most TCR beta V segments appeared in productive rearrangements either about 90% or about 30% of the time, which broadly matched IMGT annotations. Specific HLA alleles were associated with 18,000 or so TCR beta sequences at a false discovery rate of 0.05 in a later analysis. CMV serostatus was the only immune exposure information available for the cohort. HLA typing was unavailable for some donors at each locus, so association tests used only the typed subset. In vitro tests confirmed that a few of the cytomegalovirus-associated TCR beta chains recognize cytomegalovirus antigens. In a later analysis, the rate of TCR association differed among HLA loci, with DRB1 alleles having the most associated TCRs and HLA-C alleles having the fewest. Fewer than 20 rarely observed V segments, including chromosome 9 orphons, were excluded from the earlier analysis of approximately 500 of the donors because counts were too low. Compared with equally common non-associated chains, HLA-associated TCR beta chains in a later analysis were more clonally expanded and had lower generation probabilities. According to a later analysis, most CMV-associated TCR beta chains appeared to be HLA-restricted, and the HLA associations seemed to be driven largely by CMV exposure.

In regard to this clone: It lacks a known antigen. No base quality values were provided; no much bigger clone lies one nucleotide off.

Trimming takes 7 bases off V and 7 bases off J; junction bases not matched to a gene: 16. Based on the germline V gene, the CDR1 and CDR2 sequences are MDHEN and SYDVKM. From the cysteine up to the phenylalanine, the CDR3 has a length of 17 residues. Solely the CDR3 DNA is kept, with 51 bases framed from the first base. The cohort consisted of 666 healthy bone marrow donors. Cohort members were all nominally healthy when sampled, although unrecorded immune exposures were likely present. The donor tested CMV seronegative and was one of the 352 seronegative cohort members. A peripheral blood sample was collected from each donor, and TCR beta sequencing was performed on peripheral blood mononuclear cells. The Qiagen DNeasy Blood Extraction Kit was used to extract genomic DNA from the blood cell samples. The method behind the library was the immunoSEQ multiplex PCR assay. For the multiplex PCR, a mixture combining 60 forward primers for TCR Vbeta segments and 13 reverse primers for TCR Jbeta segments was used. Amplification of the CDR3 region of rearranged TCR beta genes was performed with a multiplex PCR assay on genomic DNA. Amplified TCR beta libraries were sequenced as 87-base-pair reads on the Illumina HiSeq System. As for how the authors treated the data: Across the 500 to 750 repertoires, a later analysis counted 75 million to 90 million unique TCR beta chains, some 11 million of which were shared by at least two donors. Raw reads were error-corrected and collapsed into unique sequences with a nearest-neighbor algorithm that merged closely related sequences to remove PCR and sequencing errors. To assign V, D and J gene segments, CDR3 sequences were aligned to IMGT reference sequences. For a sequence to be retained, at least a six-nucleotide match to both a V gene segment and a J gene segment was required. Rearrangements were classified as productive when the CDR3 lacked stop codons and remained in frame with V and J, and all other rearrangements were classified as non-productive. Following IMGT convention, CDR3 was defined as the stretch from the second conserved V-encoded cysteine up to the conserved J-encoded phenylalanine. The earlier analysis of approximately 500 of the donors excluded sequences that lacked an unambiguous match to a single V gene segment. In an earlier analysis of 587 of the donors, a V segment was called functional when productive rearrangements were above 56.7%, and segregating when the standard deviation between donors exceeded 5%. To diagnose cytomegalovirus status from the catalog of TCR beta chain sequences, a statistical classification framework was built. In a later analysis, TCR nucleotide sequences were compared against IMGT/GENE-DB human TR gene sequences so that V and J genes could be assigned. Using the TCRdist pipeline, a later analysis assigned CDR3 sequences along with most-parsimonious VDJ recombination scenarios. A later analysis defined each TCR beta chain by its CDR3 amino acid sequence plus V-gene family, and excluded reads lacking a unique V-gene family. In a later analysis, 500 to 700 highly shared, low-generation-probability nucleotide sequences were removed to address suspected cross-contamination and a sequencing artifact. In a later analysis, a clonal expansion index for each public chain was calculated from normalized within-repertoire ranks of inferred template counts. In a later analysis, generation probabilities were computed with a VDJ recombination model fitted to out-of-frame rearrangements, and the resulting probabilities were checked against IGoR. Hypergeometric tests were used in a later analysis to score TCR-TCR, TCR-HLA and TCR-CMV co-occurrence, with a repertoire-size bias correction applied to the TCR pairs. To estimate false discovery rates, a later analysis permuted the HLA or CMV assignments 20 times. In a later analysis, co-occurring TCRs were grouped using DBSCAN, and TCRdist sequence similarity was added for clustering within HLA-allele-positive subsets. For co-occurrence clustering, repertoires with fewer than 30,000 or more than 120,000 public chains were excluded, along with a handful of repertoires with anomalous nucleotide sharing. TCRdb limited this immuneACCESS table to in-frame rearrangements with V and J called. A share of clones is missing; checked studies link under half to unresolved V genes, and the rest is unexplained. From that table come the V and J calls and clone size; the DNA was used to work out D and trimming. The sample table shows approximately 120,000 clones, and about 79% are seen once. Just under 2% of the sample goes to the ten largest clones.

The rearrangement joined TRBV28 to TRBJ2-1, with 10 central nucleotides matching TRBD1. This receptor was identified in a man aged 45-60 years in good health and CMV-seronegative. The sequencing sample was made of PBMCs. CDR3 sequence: CASTGQGSSSLTNEQFF. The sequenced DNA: TGTGCCAGCACGGGACAGGGGTCGTCTAGCCTGACAAATGAGCAGTTCTTC.